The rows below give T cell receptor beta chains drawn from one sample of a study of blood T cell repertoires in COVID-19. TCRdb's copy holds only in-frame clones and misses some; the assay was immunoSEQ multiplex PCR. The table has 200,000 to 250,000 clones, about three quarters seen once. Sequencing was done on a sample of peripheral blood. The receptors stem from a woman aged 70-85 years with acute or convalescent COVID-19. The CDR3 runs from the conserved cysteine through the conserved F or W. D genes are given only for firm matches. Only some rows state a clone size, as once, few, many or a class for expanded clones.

CDR3nt: TGCGCCAGCAGCTTGGGACTGAGCGGTAGCTCCTACAATGAGCAGTTCTTC
CDR3aa: CASSLGLSGSSYNEQFF
v_gene: TRBV5-1
d_gene: .
abundance: .
j_gene: TRBJ2-1

CDR3nt: TGTGCCAGTAGTATACTTGCGGTACACTGGGAAGCTTTCTTT
CDR3aa: CASSILAVHWEAFF
v_gene: TRBV19
d_gene: .
abundance: .
j_gene: TRBJ1-1

CDR3nt: TGTGCCACCAGTGATTTGCGAGGAGGCGGGGAGACCCAGTACTTC
CDR3aa: CATSDLRGGGETQYF
v_gene: TRBV24-1
d_gene: .
abundance: .
j_gene: TRBJ2-5

CDR3nt: TGTGCCAGCAGATCTGGGGGGGCAGGCTTGAACACTGAAGCTTTCTTT
CDR3aa: CASRSGGAGLNTEAFF
v_gene: TRBV28
d_gene: .
abundance: .
j_gene: TRBJ1-1

CDR3nt: TGCAGCGTTGATACTAGCGGAAGCTCCTACGAGCAGTACTTC
CDR3aa: CSVDTSGSSYEQYF
v_gene: TRBV29-1
d_gene: TRBD2
abundance: .
j_gene: TRBJ2-7

CDR3nt: TGTGCCAGCACTCCCGAGGGCAGGAACACTGAAGCTTTCTTT
CDR3aa: CASTPEGRNTEAFF
v_gene: TRBV6-5
d_gene: .
abundance: .
j_gene: TRBJ1-1

CDR3nt: TGCGCCAGCAGCGGGGCACCCAGGGGGCTCGGGGTGAACACTGAAGCTTTCTTT
CDR3aa: CASSGAPRGLGVNTEAFF
v_gene: TRBV5-1
d_gene: TRBD1
abundance: .
j_gene: TRBJ1-1

CDR3nt: TGTGCCATCAGTCAGGACTCAAGCTCCTACAATGAGCAGTTCTTC
CDR3aa: CAISQDSSSYNEQFF
v_gene: TRBV10-3
d_gene: .
abundance: .
j_gene: TRBJ2-1

CDR3nt: TGTGCCAGCAGCCGACAGACGGGTGGCCACGAGCAGTACTTC
CDR3aa: CASSRQTGGHEQYF
v_gene: TRBV2
d_gene: .
abundance: .
j_gene: TRBJ2-7

CDR3nt: TGTGCCAGCAGTGAAGGACAGGTTAGCAATCAGCCCCAGCATTTT
CDR3aa: CASSEGQVSNQPQHF
v_gene: TRBV6-1
d_gene: .
abundance: .
j_gene: TRBJ1-5

CDR3nt: TGTGCCAGCAAAACCCTAGGTCCGGCGGGCACAGATACGCAGTATTTT
CDR3aa: CASKTLGPAGTDTQYF
v_gene: TRBV2
d_gene: .
abundance: .
j_gene: TRBJ2-3

CDR3nt: TGTGCCAGCAGCCTGAGGACAGGGGGGATGGGGGAGCTGTTTTTT
CDR3aa: CASSLRTGGMGELFF
v_gene: TRBV7-2
d_gene: TRBD1
abundance: .
j_gene: TRBJ2-2

CDR3nt: TGTGCCATCAGTGAGTCCGGGACAACTACCGAAGCTTTCTTT
CDR3aa: CAISESGTTTEAFF
v_gene: TRBV10-3
d_gene: .
abundance: once
j_gene: TRBJ1-1

CDR3nt: TGTGCCAGCAGCTACAGGGGTAGCAATCAGCCCCAGCATTTT
CDR3aa: CASSYRGSNQPQHF
v_gene: TRBV3-1/TRBV3-2
d_gene: TRBD1
abundance: .
j_gene: TRBJ1-5

CDR3nt: TGTGCCAGCAGATGGGGGACAGGGGGCTATGGCTACACCTTC
CDR3aa: CASRWGTGGYGYTF
v_gene: TRBV27
d_gene: TRBD1
abundance: .
j_gene: TRBJ1-2

CDR3nt: TGTGCCAGCAGCACCCGACTAGCGGGAGGGCCGATCACAGATACGCAGTATTTT
CDR3aa: CASSTRLAGGPITDTQYF
v_gene: TRBV9
d_gene: TRBD2
abundance: .
j_gene: TRBJ2-3

CDR3nt: TGTGCCAGTAGGGGACAGGGTGATGGCAATCAGCCCCAGCATTTT
CDR3aa: CASRGQGDGNQPQHF
v_gene: TRBV19
d_gene: TRBD1
abundance: .
j_gene: TRBJ1-5

CDR3nt: TGTGCCAGCAGCTTAGCGGAGGGCGGCTATGGCTACACCTTC
CDR3aa: CASSLAEGGYGYTF
v_gene: TRBV7-8
d_gene: .
abundance: .
j_gene: TRBJ1-2

CDR3nt: TGTGCCAGCAGCTTCGGGTTAAGGACAGTCAACTATGGCTACACCTTC
CDR3aa: CASSFGLRTVNYGYTF
v_gene: TRBV11-2
d_gene: .
abundance: many
j_gene: TRBJ1-2

CDR3nt: TGTGCCAGCAGCCAAGGGGGTCTTGGGGGCGCAAATGAAAAACTGTTTTTT
CDR3aa: CASSQGGLGGANEKLFF
v_gene: TRBV4-2
d_gene: .
abundance: .
j_gene: TRBJ1-4

CDR3nt: TGTGCCAGCTCTCTGGGACAGGGTATAAATCAGCCCCAGCATTTT
CDR3aa: CASSLGQGINQPQHF
v_gene: TRBV27
d_gene: TRBD1
abundance: .
j_gene: TRBJ1-5

CDR3nt: TGTGCCATCAGTGAGGCAGTGAACACTGAAGCTTTCTTT
CDR3aa: CAISEAVNTEAFF
v_gene: TRBV10-3
d_gene: .
abundance: few
j_gene: TRBJ1-1

CDR3nt: TGTGCCACCGCCGAAGAGAGACTAACCAAAAATGAGCAGTTCTTC
CDR3aa: CATAEERLTKNEQFF
v_gene: TRBV15
d_gene: .
abundance: .
j_gene: TRBJ2-1

CDR3nt: TGTGCCTGGAGTAGCCGTAGCGGGACATATGAGCAGTTCTTC
CDR3aa: CAWSSRSGTYEQFF
v_gene: TRBV30
d_gene: TRBD2
abundance: .
j_gene: TRBJ2-1

CDR3nt: TGCGCCAGCAGCTTGGTTTACTCTGATAATGAGCAGTTCTTC
CDR3aa: CASSLVYSDNEQFF
v_gene: TRBV5-1
d_gene: .
abundance: .
j_gene: TRBJ2-1

CDR3nt: TGTGCCATCAGTGAGGGTACAGGGTCCGGGCCCCAGCATTTT
CDR3aa: CAISEGTGSGPQHF
v_gene: TRBV10-3
d_gene: .
abundance: .
j_gene: TRBJ1-5

CDR3nt: TGTGCCAGCCTACAGGGTTTAGACACTGAAGCTTTCTTT
CDR3aa: CASLQGLDTEAFF
v_gene: TRBV6-5
d_gene: .
abundance: .
j_gene: TRBJ1-1

CDR3nt: TGTGCCAGCTCATCCGGGACAGGGGACTATGGCTACACCTTC
CDR3aa: CASSSGTGDYGYTF
v_gene: TRBV18
d_gene: TRBD1
abundance: few
j_gene: TRBJ1-2

CDR3nt: TGTGCCAGCAGTTTAACTAGCACAGATACGCAGTATTTT
CDR3aa: CASSLTSTDTQYF
v_gene: TRBV28
d_gene: .
abundance: .
j_gene: TRBJ2-3

CDR3nt: TGCGCCAGCAGTAGTAGCCCAGGAGGTCCCGGGGAGCTGTTTTTT
CDR3aa: CASSSSPGGPGELFF
v_gene: TRBV5-1
d_gene: .
abundance: .
j_gene: TRBJ2-2

CDR3nt: TGCGCCAGCAGCTTGGACAGACGGAACACTGAAGCTTTCTTT
CDR3aa: CASSLDRRNTEAFF
v_gene: TRBV5-1
d_gene: .
abundance: few
j_gene: TRBJ1-1

CDR3nt: TGTGCCAGCAGCTTAACAGCCGTGAACACTGAAGCTTTCTTT
CDR3aa: CASSLTAVNTEAFF
v_gene: TRBV7-3
d_gene: .
abundance: .
j_gene: TRBJ1-1

CDR3nt: TGCGCCAGCAGGGAGGGTCAGAACACTGAAGCTTTCTTT
CDR3aa: CASREGQNTEAFF
v_gene: TRBV5-1
d_gene: .
abundance: .
j_gene: TRBJ1-1

CDR3nt: TGTGCCACCGACAGGGTTGCGGGGAACACCGGGGAGCTGTTTTTT
CDR3aa: CATDRVAGNTGELFF
v_gene: TRBV19
d_gene: TRBD1
abundance: .
j_gene: TRBJ2-2

CDR3nt: TGTGCCACCAGGACAGGGATGAACACTGAAGCTTTCTTT
CDR3aa: CATRTGMNTEAFF
v_gene: TRBV6-6
d_gene: TRBD1
abundance: .
j_gene: TRBJ1-1

CDR3nt: TGTGCCAGTAGTATTGGTGGGAGGGACCCCCGGAACACTGAAGCTTTCTTT
CDR3aa: CASSIGGRDPRNTEAFF
v_gene: TRBV19
d_gene: .
abundance: few
j_gene: TRBJ1-1

CDR3nt: TGTGCCAGCAGTGATGCTAGCCCCGATACGCAGTATTTT
CDR3aa: CASSDASPDTQYF
v_gene: TRBV25-1
d_gene: .
abundance: .
j_gene: TRBJ2-3

CDR3nt: TGCGCCAGCAGCTTGTCCGGGACAGGTCTATACACTGAAGCTTTCTTT
CDR3aa: CASSLSGTGLYTEAFF
v_gene: TRBV5-1
d_gene: TRBD1
abundance: .
j_gene: TRBJ1-1

CDR3nt: TGCGCCAGCAGCCCTGCCCCGGGGAGAGGCTACACCTTC
CDR3aa: CASSPAPGRGYTF
v_gene: TRBV10-1
d_gene: .
abundance: once
j_gene: TRBJ1-2

CDR3nt: TGTGCCAGCAGAATACAGGGTCTCAGCACAGATACGCAGTATTTT
CDR3aa: CASRIQGLSTDTQYF
v_gene: TRBV5-4
d_gene: .
abundance: .
j_gene: TRBJ2-3